The clone carrying this TCR beta chain was observed a few times. The antigen remains unidentified. This specimen comes from a study of T cells in Graves' hyperthyroidism and ophthalmopathy. The study's findings and limits: Blood samples included most of the expanded thyroid clonotypes exceeding 0.001.

The V and J ends lost 6 bases and 3 bases respectively, with 9 bases between them. The CDR3 is made up of 14 amino acids. RNA transcripts were the template for amplifying TCR beta CDR3 regions. The TCR CDR3 was amplified in a first-round RT-PCR using the HTBI primer set. In TCRdb, the multiplex PCR reads were re-called with MiXCR into one record per CDR3 protein. The profile shows hundreds of thousands of distinct CDR3 sequences, under 15% of them singletons. Not enrolled were patients with uncontrolled infection, other autoimmune disease, pregnancy or lactation. Clinical symptoms, serum thyroxine, TRAb, thyroid ultrasound and orbital computed tomography established diagnosis.

Sequenced input: blood. The rearrangement uses TRBV12-3 or TRBV12-4 and TRBJ1-6; tentative D call: TRBD1 (6 bases). The origin of this receptor is a young woman with Graves' hyperthyroidism. Written as DNA, the CDR3 is TGTGCCAGCAGAACGGGACACTATAATTCACCCCTCCACTTT. Translated: CASRTGHYNSPLHF.